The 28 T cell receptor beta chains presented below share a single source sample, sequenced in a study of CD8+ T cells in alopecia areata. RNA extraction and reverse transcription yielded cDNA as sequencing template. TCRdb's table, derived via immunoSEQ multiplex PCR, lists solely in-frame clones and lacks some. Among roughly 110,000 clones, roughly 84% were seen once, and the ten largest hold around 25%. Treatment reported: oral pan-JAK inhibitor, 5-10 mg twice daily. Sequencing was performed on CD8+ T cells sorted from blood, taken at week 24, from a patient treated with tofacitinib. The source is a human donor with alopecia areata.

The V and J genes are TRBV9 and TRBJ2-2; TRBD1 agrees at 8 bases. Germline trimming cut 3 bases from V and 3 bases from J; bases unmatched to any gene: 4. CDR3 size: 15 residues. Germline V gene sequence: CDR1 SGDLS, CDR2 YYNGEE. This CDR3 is CASSGQGKHTGELFF. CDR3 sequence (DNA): TGTGCCAGCAGCGGACAGGGGAAACACACCGGGGAGCTGTTTTTT. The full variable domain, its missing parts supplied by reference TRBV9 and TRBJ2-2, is DSGVTQTPKHLITATGQRVTLRCSPRSGDLSVYWYQQSLDQGLQFLIQYYNGEERAKGNILERFSAQQFPDLHSELNLSSLELGDSALYFCASSGQGKHTGELFFGEGSRLTVL.

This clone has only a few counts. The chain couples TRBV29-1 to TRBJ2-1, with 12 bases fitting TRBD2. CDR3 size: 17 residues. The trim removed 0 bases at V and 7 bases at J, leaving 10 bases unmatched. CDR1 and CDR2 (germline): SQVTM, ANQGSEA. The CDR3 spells CSVEDQASGGALNEQFF. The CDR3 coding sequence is TGCAGCGTTGAAGATCAGGCTAGCGGGGGGGCACTGAATGAGCAGTTCTTC.

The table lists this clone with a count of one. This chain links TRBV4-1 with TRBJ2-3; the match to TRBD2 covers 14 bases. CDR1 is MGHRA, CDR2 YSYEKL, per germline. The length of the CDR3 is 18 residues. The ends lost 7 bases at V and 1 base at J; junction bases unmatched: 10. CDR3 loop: CASTPGTSGGHRTDTQYF. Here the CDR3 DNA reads TGCGCCAGCACCCCCGGGACTAGCGGGGGCCACCGCACAGATACGCAGTATTTT.

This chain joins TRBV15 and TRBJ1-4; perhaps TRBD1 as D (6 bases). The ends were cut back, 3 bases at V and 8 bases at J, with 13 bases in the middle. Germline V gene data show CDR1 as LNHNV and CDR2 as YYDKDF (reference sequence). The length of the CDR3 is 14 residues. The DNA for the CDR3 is TGTGCCACCAGCAGTAGGGCAGGGGACGAAAAACTGTTTTTT. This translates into CATSSRAGDEKLFF.

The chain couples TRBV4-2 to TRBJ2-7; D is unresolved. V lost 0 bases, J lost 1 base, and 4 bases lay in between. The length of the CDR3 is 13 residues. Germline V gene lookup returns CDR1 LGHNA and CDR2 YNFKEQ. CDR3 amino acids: CASSQETSYEQYF. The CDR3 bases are TGTGCCAGCAGCCAAGAGACTTCCTACGAGCAGTACTTC.

CDR3 amino acids: CASSLTDSGPYYSGSYNEQFF. The CDR3 region has the DNA TGCGCCAGCAGCTTGACCGACTCAGGGCCGTACTACTCCGGATCCTACAATGAGCAGTTCTTC. The rearrangement links TRBV5-1 to TRBJ2-1; D may be TRBD1 (5 bases). Germline V gene sequence: CDR1 SGHRS, CDR2 YFSETQ. This CDR3 is 21 amino acids long. The V end was cut by 1 base, the J end by 1 base, with 27 bases between. The full variable domain, in which reference TRBV5-1 and TRBJ2-1 provide the parts outside the CDR3, is KAGVTQTPRYLIKTRGQQVTLSCSPISGHRSVSWYQQTPGQGLQFLFEYFSETQRNKGNFPGRFSGRQFSNSRSEMNVSTLELGDSALYLCASSLTDSGPYYSGSYNEQFFGPGTRLTVL.

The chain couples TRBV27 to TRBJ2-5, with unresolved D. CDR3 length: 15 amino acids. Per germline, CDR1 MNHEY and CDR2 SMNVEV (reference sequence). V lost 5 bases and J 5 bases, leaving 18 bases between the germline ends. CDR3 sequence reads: CASSERLSLGETQYF. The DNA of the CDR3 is TGTGCCAGCAGTGAAAGACTCTCGCTCGGGGAGACCCAGTACTTC.

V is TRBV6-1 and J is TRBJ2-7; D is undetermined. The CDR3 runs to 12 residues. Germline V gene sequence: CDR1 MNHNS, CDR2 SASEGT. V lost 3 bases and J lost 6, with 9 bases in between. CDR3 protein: CASSDRAPEQYF. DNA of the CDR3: TGTGCCAGCAGTGACAGAGCCCCCGAGCAGTACTTC.

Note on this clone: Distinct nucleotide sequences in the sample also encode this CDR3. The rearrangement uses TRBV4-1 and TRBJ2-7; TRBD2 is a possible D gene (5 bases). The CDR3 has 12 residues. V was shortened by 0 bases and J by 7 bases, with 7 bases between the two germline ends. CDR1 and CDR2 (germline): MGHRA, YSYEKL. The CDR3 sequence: CASSQDPGEQYF. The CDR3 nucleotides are TGCGCCAGCAGCCAAGACCCGGGGGAGCAGTACTTC.

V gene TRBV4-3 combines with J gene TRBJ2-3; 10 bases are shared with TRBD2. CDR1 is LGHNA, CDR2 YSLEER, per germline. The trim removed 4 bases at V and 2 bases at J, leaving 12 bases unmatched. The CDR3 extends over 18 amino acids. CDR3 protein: CASSRLAGGTLDTDTQYF. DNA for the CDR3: TGCGCCAGCAGCCGTTTAGCGGGGGGCACCTTAGACACAGATACGCAGTATTTT.

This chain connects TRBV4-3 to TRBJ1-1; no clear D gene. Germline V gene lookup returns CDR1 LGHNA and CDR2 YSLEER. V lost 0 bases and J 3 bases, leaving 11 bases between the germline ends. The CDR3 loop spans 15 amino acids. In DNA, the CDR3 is TGCGCCAGCAGCCAAGATGAGGGCGAGGACACTGAAGCTTTCTTT. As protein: CASSQDEGEDTEAFF.

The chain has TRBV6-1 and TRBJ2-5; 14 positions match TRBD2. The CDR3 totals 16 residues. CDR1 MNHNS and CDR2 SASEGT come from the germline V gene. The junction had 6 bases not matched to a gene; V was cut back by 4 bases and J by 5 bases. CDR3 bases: TGTGCCAGCAGTGCTCGACTAGCGGGGGGGCTGGAGACCCAGTACTTC. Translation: CASSARLAGGLETQYF.

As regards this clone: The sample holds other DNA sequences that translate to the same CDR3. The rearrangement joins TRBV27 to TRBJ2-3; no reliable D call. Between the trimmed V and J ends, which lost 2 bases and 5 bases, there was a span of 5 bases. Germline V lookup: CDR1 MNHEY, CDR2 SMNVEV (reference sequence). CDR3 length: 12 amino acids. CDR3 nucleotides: TGTGCCAGCAGTTTACTTGGAGATACGCAGTATTTT. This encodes CASSLLGDTQYF.

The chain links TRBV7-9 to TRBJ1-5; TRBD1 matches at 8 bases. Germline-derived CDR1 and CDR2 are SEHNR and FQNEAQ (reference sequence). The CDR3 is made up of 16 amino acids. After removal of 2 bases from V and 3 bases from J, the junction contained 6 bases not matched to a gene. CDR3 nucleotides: TGTGCCAGCAGCTTATCGCAGGGGGCGATCAATCAGCCCCAGCATTTT. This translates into CASSLSQGAINQPQHF.

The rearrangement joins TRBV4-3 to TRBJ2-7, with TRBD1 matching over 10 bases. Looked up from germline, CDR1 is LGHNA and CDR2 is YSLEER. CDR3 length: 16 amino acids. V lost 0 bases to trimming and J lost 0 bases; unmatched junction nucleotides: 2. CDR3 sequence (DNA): TGCGCCAGCAGCCAAGAAGGGACAGGGGCCTCCTACGAGCAGTACTTC. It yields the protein CASSQEGTGASYEQYF.

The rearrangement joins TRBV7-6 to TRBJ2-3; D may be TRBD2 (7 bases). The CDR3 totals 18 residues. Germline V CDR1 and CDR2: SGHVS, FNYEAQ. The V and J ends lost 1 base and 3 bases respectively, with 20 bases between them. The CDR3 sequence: CASSLERVGGPLTDTQYF. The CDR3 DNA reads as TGTGCCAGCAGCTTAGAAAGAGTGGGGGGGCCTTTAACAGATACGCAGTATTTT.

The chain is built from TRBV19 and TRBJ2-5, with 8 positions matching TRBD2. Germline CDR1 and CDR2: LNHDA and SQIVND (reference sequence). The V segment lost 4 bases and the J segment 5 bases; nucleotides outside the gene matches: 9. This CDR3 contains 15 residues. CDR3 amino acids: CASSTELAVLETQYF. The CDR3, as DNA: TGTGCCAGTAGTACCGAACTAGCGGTGTTGGAGACCCAGTACTTC.

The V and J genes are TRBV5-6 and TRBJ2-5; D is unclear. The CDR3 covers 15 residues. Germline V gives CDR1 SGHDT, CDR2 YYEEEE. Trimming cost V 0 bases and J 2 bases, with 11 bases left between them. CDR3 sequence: CASSLASHSQETQYF. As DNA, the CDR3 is TGTGCCAGCAGCTTGGCGTCTCACAGTCAAGAGACCCAGTACTTC.

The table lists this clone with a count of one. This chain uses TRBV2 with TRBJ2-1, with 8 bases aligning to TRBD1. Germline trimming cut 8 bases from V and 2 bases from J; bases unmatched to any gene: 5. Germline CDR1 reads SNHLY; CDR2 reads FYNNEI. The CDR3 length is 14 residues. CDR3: CASPGTGPYNEQFF. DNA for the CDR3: TGTGCCAGCCCCGGGACAGGCCCCTACAATGAGCAGTTCTTC.

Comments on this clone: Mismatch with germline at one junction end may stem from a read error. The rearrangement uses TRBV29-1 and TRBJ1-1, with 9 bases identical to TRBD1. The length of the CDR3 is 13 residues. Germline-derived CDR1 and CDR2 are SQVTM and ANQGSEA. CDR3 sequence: CSAVQGAGTVAFF. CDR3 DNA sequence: TGCAGCGCTGTACAGGGGGCCGGCACTGTAGCTTTCTTT.

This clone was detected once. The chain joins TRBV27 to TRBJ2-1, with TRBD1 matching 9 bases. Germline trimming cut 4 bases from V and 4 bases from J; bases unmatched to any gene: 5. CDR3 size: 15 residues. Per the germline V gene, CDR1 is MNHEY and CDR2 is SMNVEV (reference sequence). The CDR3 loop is CASSSGQGGYNEQFF. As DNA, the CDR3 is TGTGCCAGCAGTTCGGGACAGGGTGGGTACAATGAGCAGTTCTTC.

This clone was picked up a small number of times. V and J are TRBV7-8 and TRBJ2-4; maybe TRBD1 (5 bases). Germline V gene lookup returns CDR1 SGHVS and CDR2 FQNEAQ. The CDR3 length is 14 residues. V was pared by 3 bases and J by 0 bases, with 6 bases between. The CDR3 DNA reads TGTGCCAGCAGCTTGCAGGGAGCCAAAAACATTCAGTACTTC. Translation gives CASSLQGAKNIQYF.

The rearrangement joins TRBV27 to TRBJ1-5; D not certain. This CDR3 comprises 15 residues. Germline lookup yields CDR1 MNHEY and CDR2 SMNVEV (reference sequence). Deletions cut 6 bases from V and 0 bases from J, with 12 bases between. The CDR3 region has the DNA TGTGCCAGCAGCTCAGCTTCCACTAGCAATCAGCCCCAGCATTTT. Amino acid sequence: CASSSASTSNQPQHF.

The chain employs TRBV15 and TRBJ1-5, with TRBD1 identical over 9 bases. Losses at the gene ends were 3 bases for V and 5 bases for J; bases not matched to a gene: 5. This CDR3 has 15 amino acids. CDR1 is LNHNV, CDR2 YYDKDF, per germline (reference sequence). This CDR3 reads CATSSEQGAYQPQHF. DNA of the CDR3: TGTGCCACCAGCAGTGAACAGGGGGCATATCAGCCCCAGCATTTT.

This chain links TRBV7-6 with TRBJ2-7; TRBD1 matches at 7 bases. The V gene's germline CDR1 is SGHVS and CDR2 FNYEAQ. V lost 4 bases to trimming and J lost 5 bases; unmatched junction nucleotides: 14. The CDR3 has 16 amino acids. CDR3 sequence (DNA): TGTGCCAGCAGCTCGAGCCGGGAAACAGGGGTCGACGAGCAGTACTTC. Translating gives CASSSSRETGVDEQYF.

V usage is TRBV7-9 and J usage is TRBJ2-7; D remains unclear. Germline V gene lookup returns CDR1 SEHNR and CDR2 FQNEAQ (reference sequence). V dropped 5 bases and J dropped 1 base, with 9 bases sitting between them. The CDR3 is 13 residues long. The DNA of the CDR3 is TGTGCCAGCAGCCCCCGAGAATCCTACGAGCAGTACTTC. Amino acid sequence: CASSPRESYEQYF.

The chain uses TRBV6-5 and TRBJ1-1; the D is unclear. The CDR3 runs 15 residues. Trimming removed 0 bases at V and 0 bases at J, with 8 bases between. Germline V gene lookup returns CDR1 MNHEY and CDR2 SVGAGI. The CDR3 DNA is TGTGCCAGCAGTTACTCCATGGGATTGAACACTGAAGCTTTCTTT. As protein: CASSYSMGLNTEAFF.

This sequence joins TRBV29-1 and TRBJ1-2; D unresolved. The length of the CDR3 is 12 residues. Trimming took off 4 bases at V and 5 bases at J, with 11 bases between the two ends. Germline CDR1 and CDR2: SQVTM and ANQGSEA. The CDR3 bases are TGCAGCGTTGTGCCCGCATCTTATGGCTACACCTTC. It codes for CSVVPASYGYTF.